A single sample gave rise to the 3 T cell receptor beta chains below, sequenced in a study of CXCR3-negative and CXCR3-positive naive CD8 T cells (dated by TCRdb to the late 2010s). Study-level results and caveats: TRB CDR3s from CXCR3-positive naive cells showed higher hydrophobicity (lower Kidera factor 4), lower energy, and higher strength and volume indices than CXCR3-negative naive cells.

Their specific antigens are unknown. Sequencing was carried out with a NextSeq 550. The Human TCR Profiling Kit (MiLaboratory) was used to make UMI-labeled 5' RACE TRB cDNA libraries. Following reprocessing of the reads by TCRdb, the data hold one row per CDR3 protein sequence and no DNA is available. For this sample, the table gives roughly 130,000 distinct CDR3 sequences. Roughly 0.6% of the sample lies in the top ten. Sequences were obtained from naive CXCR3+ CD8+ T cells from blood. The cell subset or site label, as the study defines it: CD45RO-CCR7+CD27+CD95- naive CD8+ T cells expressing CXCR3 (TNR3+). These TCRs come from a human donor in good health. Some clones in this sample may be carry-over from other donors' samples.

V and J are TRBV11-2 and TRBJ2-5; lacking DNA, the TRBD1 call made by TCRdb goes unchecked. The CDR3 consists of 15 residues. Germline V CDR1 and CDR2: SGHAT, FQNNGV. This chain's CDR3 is CASSSVGDSQETQYF.

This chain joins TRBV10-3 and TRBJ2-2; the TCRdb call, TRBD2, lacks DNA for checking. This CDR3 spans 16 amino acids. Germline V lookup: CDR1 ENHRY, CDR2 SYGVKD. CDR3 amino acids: CAISEGPGLASGELFF.

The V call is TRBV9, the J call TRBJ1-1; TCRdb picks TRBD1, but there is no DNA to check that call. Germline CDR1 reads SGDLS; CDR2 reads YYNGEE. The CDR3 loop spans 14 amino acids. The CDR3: CASSVGGALAEAFF.